A single sample is the source of the 28 T cell receptor beta chains below, sequenced in a study of cytomegalovirus exposure and HLA in healthy donors. Primers included in the PCR were 60 Vbeta and 13 Jbeta primers. Repertoires were generated with immunoSEQ multiplex PCR, while TCRdb's copy carries only in-frame clones and drops some. The sample has about 110,000 clones; 65% to 75% are singletons. The specimen sequenced was PBMCs. All receptors come from a man aged 25-40 years in good health and CMV-seropositive.

This clone was observed a few times. The chain recombines TRBV9 with TRBJ1-2; 9 positions match TRBD1. The CDR3 spans 15 residues. CDR1 is SGDLS, CDR2 YYNGEE, per germline. V trimming: 4 bases; J trimming: 4 bases; junction bases outside the gene matches: 8. Here the CDR3 reads CASSPGDRAVYGYTF. CDR3 bases: TGTGCCAGCAGCCCAGGGGACAGGGCAGTCTATGGCTACACCTTC. Variable domain in full (rest from reference TRBV9 and TRBJ1-2): DSGVTQTPKHLITATGQRVTLRCSPRSGDLSVYWYQQSLDQGLQFLIQYYNGEERAKGNILERFSAQQFPDLHSELNLSSLELGDSALYFCASSPGDRAVYGYTFGSGTRLTVV.

This clone was seen a handful of times. This chain connects TRBV19 to TRBJ1-6; TRBD1 agrees at 8 bases. The germline V gene encodes CDR1 LNHDA and CDR2 SQIVND (reference sequence). With 7 bases clipped from V and 11 bases from J, the junction kept 7 bases outside the gene matches. The CDR3 is made up of 13 amino acids. The CDR3 sequence is CASKRQGNPPLHF. The CDR3 nucleotides are TGTGCCAGTAAGCGACAGGGGAATCCACCCCTCCACTTT.

The sample holds a few counts of this clone. The chain employs TRBV10-3 and TRBJ2-7; TRBD2 is a possible D gene (5 bases). Germline V gene sequence: CDR1 ENHRY, CDR2 SYGVKD. V lost 5 bases, J lost 0 bases, and 8 bases lay in between. The CDR3 runs to 13 residues. CDR3 sequence reads: CAISNRGSYEQYF. CDR3 bases: TGTGCCATCAGTAACCGGGGCTCCTACGAGCAGTACTTC.

The chain recombines TRBV18 with TRBJ1-2, with D possibly being TRBD1 (5 bases). The CDR3 has 14 residues. Trimming cost V 3 bases and J 1 base, with 9 bases left between them. Germline loops: CDR1 KGHSH, CDR2 LQKENI. CDR3 coding DNA: TGTGCCAGCTCACCGTCAGGGATTAACTATGGCTACACCTTC. Protein sequence: CASSPSGINYGYTF.

The gene calls are TRBV5-1 and TRBJ2-5, with D possibly being TRBD1 (5 bases). The CDR3 contains 13 residues. V lost 4 bases, J lost 3 bases, and 10 bases lay in between. Germline assignment: CDR1 SGHRS and CDR2 YFSETQ. CDR3 DNA sequence: TGCGCCAGCAGCCGGACACCCAAAGAGACCCAGTACTTC. This codes for CASSRTPKETQYF.

The chain combines TRBV25-1 with TRBJ2-7; a possible D gene is TRBD2 (5 bases). The CDR3 is made up of 15 amino acids. V was shortened by 7 bases and J by 2 bases, with 18 bases between the two germline ends. Per the germline V gene, CDR1 is MGHDK and CDR2 is SYGVNS. Here the CDR3 DNA reads TGTGCCAGCACCCCCCGGGGTTCTCTCACCTACGAGCAGTACTTC. Its protein product is CASTPRGSLTYEQYF.

The rearrangement joins TRBV2 to TRBJ1-2; D ambiguous. V dropped 3 bases and J dropped 0 bases, with 5 bases sitting between them. The CDR3 consists of 13 residues. From germline, CDR1 is SNHLY and CDR2 FYNNEI. CDR3 bases: TGTGCCAGCAGTGACAGCGCTAACTATGGCTACACCTTC. It codes for CASSDSANYGYTF.

This clone was recorded only once. This chain links TRBV5-4 with TRBJ1-1; D might be TRBD1 (6 bases). The V end was cut by 2 bases, the J end by 5 bases, with 10 bases between. This CDR3 has 13 residues. CDR1 and CDR2 from the germline V gene are SGHNT and YYREEE (reference sequence). The chain's CDR3 is CASSFPGATEAFF. CDR3 DNA: TGTGCCAGCAGCTTCCCAGGGGCTACTGAAGCTTTCTTT.

This chain joins TRBV7-2 and TRBJ2-1; tentative D call: TRBD1 (5 bases). This CDR3 region has 15 residues. Per germline, CDR1 SGHTA and CDR2 FQGNSA. Trimming took 2 bases from V and 2 from J, leaving 10 bases between them. The CDR3: CASSLQPGTYNEQFF. The CDR3 nucleotides are TGTGCCAGCAGCTTACAGCCAGGGACCTACAATGAGCAGTTCTTC. Together with reference TRBV7-2 and TRBJ2-1, the CDR3 gives the full variable domain: GAGVSQSPSNKVTEKGKDVELRCDPISGHTALYWYRQSLGQGLEFLIYFQGNSAPDKSGLPSDRFSAERTGGSVSTLTIQRTQQEDSAVYLCASSLQPGTYNEQFFGPGTRLTVL.

The J gene is TRBJ2-3, the V gene TRBV6-5; 8 bases map to TRBD2. The V and J ends lost 6 bases and 5 bases, in that order; junction bases with no gene match: 10. There are 15 residues in the CDR3. CDR1 is MNHEY, CDR2 SVGAGI, per germline. The CDR3 is CASSHMVAGRDTQYF. The DNA for the CDR3 is TGTGCCAGCAGCCACATGGTAGCGGGGAGAGATACGCAGTATTTT.

This rearrangement joins TRBV5-1 to TRBJ2-3, with 11 bases aligning to TRBD2. V shed 4 bases and J 0 bases; nucleotides not matched to a gene: 10. This CDR3 is built from 18 residues. Germline V gene sequence: CDR1 SGHRS, CDR2 YFSETQ. CDR3 loop: CASSKLAGAPPSTDTQYF. CDR3 nucleotide sequence: TGCGCCAGCAGCAAACTAGCGGGAGCTCCCCCTAGCACAGATACGCAGTATTTT.

Comments on this clone: The same CDR3 is also encoded by other DNA sequences in this sample. The CDR3 nucleotides are TGTGCCAGCAGTTTGGGGACAGGGATCTACGAGCAGTACTTC. Translation gives CASSLGTGIYEQYF. V is TRBV27 and J is TRBJ2-7; TRBD1 aligns across 9 bases. This CDR3 is 14 amino acids long. Trimming took 3 bases from V and 3 from J; bases not matched to a gene: 3. Germline loops: CDR1 MNHEY, CDR2 SMNVEV (reference sequence).

V usage is TRBV4-1 and J usage is TRBJ2-3; 11 positions match TRBD2. Losses at the gene ends were 0 bases for V and 4 bases for J; bases not matched to a gene: 12. The CDR3 length is 19 residues. From germline, CDR1 is MGHRA and CDR2 YSYEKL. DNA for the CDR3: TGCGCCAGCAGCCAAGACCCGCCGACTAGCGGGGCTGTTCCAGATACGCAGTATTTT. Translating it yields CASSQDPPTSGAVPDTQYF.

This clone has only one observation. The chain couples TRBV19 to TRBJ2-3, with TRBD2 identical over 14 bases. Germline assignment: CDR1 LNHDA and CDR2 SQIVND (reference sequence). CDR3 size: 14 residues. V shed 10 bases, J shed 3 bases, and the junction held 3 bases outside the gene matches. CDR3 nucleotide sequence: TGTGCCATCGGACTAGCGGGGGGAACAGATACGCAGTATTTT. Encoded protein: CAIGLAGGTDTQYF.

The chain couples TRBV5-4 to TRBJ1-1; 10 bases agree with TRBD1. The V and J ends lost 0 bases and 4 bases, in that order; junction bases with no gene match: 3. There are 15 residues in the CDR3. Germline lookup yields CDR1 SGHNT and CDR2 YYREEE (reference sequence). The CDR3 loop reads CASSLGQGASTEAFF. The CDR3 coding sequence is TGTGCCAGCAGCTTGGGACAGGGGGCTTCCACTGAAGCTTTCTTT.

The chain combines TRBV14 with TRBJ1-6; 7 bases align to TRBD1. Trimming cost V 3 bases and J 10 bases; bases outside gene matches: 6. Germline assignment: CDR1 SGHDN and CDR2 FVKESK. The CDR3 runs 14 residues. For the CDR3, the DNA is TGTGCCAGCAGCCAGATAGGGGGCCTCTCACCCCTCCACTTT. Translation: CASSQIGGLSPLHF.

This chain links TRBV15 with TRBJ2-1; D is unclear. The CDR3 runs 12 residues. Trimming stripped 0 bases from V and 8 bases from J, with 5 bases between. Germline V gives CDR1 LNHNV, CDR2 YYDKDF (reference sequence). CDR3: CATSRDEDEQFF. The CDR3 DNA reads TGTGCCACCAGCAGAGATGAGGATGAGCAGTTCTTC. The whole variable domain, filled in from reference TRBV15 and TRBJ2-1, reads DAMVIQNPRYQVTQFGKPVTLSCSQTLNHNVMYWYQQKSSQAPKLLFHYYDKDFNNEADTPDNFQSRRPNTSFCFLDIRSPGLGDTAMYLCATSRDEDEQFFGPGTRLTVL.

The CDR3 loop is CASSQGGLAGGSTDTQYF. CDR3 bases: TGTGCCAGCAGCCAAGGGGGCTTGGCGGGGGGGAGCACAGATACGCAGTATTTT. J is TRBJ2-3 and V is TRBV4-2; 9 nucleotides agree with TRBD2. V shed 1 base, J shed 0 bases, and the junction held 8 bases outside the gene matches. CDR1 and CDR2 (germline): LGHNA, YNFKEQ. CDR3 length: 18 amino acids.

V and J are TRBV12-5 and TRBJ1-1; D call uncertain. V gave up 4 bases and J gave up 5 bases, with 20 bases separating them. This CDR3 contains 16 residues. Germline V gene data show CDR1 as LGHNT and CDR2 as FRNRAP. CDR3 bases: TGTGCTAGTGGTTCCCCAGACTCCCTGAGGAGGACTGAAGCTTTCTTT. It codes for CASGSPDSLRRTEAFF. Based on the CDR3 plus reference TRBV12-5 and TRBJ1-1, the full variable domain is DARVTQTPRHKVTEMGQEVTMRCQPILGHNTVFWYRQTMMQGLELLAYFRNRAPLDDSGMPKDRFSAEMPDATLATLKIQPSEPRDSAVYFCASGSPDSLRRTEAFFGQGTRLTVV.

Here the CDR3 reads CASSDLFRNEKLFF. DNA for the CDR3: TGTGCCAGCAGTGATCTGTTCAGGAATGAAAAACTGTTTTTT. The V call is TRBV2, the J call TRBJ1-4; D not resolved. The CDR3 has 14 residues. V lost 3 bases to trimming and J lost 5 bases, with 10 bases between them. Per the germline V gene, CDR1 is SNHLY and CDR2 is FYNNEI.

The V and J genes are TRBV7-2 and TRBJ2-7; 8 bases fit TRBD1. Germline values: CDR1 SGHTA, CDR2 FQGNSA. The trim removed 5 bases at V and 2 bases at J, leaving 14 bases unmatched. CDR3 size: 17 residues. The CDR3 here is CASSPLVEGQAPYEQYF. CDR3 in DNA: TGTGCCAGCAGCCCGTTGGTAGAGGGACAGGCCCCCTACGAGCAGTACTTC.

This CDR3 is CASSASGDQETQYF. The CDR3 region has the DNA TGTGCCAGCAGCGCGTCCGGGGACCAAGAGACCCAGTACTTC. The chain employs TRBV9 and TRBJ2-5, with a possible D match to TRBD2 (5 bases). V was trimmed by 3 bases and J by 0 bases, leaving 9 bases between them. The CDR3 runs 14 residues. CDR1 is SGDLS and CDR2 is YYNGEE in the germline V gene.

This rearrangement joins TRBV15 to TRBJ2-5; 9 bases are a match to TRBD1. The CDR3 runs to 13 residues. With 5 bases clipped from V and 3 bases from J, the junction kept 1 base outside the gene matches. Germline CDR1 and CDR2: LNHNV and YYDKDF (reference sequence). The CDR3 DNA sequence: TGTGCCACCAGCGACAGGGGGGAAGAGACCCAGTACTTC. Protein: CATSDRGEETQYF.

This clone was observed at least ten times. The chain carries TRBV2 and TRBJ2-7; D gene ambiguous. The CDR3 is 13 amino acids. The ends were cut back, 6 bases at V and 0 bases at J, with 9 bases in the middle. The germline V gene encodes CDR1 SNHLY and CDR2 FYNNEI. CDR3 in DNA: TGTGCCAGCAGGCCCTGGCCCTCCTACGAGCAGTACTTC. Translated: CASRPWPSYEQYF.

The J gene is TRBJ2-5, the V gene TRBV29-1; possible D gene TRBD2, 6 bases. The CDR3 runs to 12 residues. Germline CDR1 SQVTM, CDR2 ANQGSEA. Between the trimmed V and J ends, which lost 5 bases and 5 bases, there was a span of 12 bases. The CDR3, as DNA: TGCAGCGTTAATGGAGGGGAGGAGACCCAGTACTTC. It yields the protein CSVNGGEETQYF.

This chain joins TRBV9 and TRBJ1-2; D remains unclear. Germline V gene data show CDR1 as SGDLS and CDR2 as YYNGEE. This CDR3 region has 13 residues. Trimming cost V 6 bases and J 5 bases, with 14 bases left between them. CDR3 region: CASTTDLLYGYTF. The CDR3 DNA is TGTGCCAGCACCACAGACCTTTTGTATGGCTACACCTTC. Full variable domain (outside the CDR3, taken from reference TRBV9 and TRBJ1-2): DSGVTQTPKHLITATGQRVTLRCSPRSGDLSVYWYQQSLDQGLQFLIQYYNGEERAKGNILERFSAQQFPDLHSELNLSSLELGDSALYFCASTTDLLYGYTFGSGTRLTVV.

V gene TRBV2 combines with J gene TRBJ2-1; TRBD2 matches 11 bases. This CDR3 is built from 15 residues. The ends lost 5 bases at V and 8 bases at J; junction bases unmatched: 8. Looked up from germline, CDR1 is SNHLY and CDR2 is FYNNEI. CDR3 nucleotides: TGTGCCAGCAGTAAGACCTTACTAGCGGGGGATGAGCAGTTCTTC. This encodes CASSKTLLAGDEQFF.

The table lists this clone with many counts. The rearrangement uses TRBV6-4 and TRBJ2-3; 11 positions agree with TRBD2. V lost 0 bases to trimming and J lost 4 bases; unmatched junction nucleotides: 0. CDR1 is MRHNA and CDR2 is SNTAGT in the germline V gene. The CDR3 totals 15 residues. The CDR3 protein is CASSDSSGGADTQYF. DNA for the CDR3: TGTGCCAGCAGTGACTCTAGCGGGGGGGCAGATACGCAGTATTTT.